The 11 T cell receptor beta chains below were found in one sample sequenced in a study of T cell repertoires in cytomegalovirus infection. TCRdb used MiXCR to reprocess the reads, holding one entry per CDR3 protein. The table includes about 360,000 distinct CDR3 sequences, around a sixth detected once. Specimen: PBMCs. These receptors originate from a human donor in good health (CMV status not recorded). Some clones in this sample may be carry-over from other donors' samples.

The V and J genes are TRBV20-1 and TRBJ1-1; 10 nucleotides match TRBD1. Germline-derived CDR1 and CDR2 are DFQATT and SNEGSKA (reference sequence). The CDR3 is made up of 14 amino acids. V lost 5 bases and J lost 4; bases outside the gene matches: 7. In DNA form, the CDR3 reads TGCAGTGCTGGGGACAGGGGAACCTCCACTGAAGCTTTCTTT. As protein: CSAGDRGTSTEAFF.

This clonotype was observed many times. The V and J genes are TRBV7-9 and TRBJ2-7, with a possible D match to TRBD1 (7 bases). Germline CDR1 SEHNR, CDR2 FQNEAQ (reference sequence). Trimming left V 2 bases short and J 4 bases short, with 21 bases between. The CDR3 loop spans 17 amino acids. The CDR3 sequence: CASSLSWSAGQIYEQYF. As DNA, the CDR3 is TGTGCCAGCAGCTTAAGTTGGTCCGCGGGACAGATTTACGAGCAGTACTTC. The full variable domain, its missing parts supplied by reference TRBV7-9 and TRBJ2-7, is DTGVSQNPRHKITKRGQNVTFRCDPISEHNRLYWYRQTLGQGPEFLTYFQNEAQLEKSRLLSDRFSAERPKGSFSTLEIQRTEQGDSAMYLCASSLSWSAGQIYEQYFGPGTRLTVT.

The chain carries TRBV10-3 and TRBJ2-3; no reliable D call. Per germline, CDR1 ENHRY and CDR2 SYGVKD. V was clipped by 7 bases and J by 2 bases, with 13 bases between them. The CDR3 is 14 residues long. CDR3 nucleotides: TGTGCCATCAAAGGCGGCGTTGACACAGATACGCAGTATTTT. Encoded protein: CAIKGGVDTDTQYF.

The rearrangement uses TRBV6-2 or TRBV6-3 and TRBJ2-2, with 11 bases that match TRBD2. The CDR3 consists of 16 residues. Losses at the gene ends were 4 bases for V and 4 bases for J; bases not matched to a gene: 5. Germline CDR1 is MNHEY and CDR2 is SVGEGT. DNA of the CDR3: TGTGCCAGCAGTTCGGGACTAGCGGAGATCACCGGGGAGCTGTTTTTT. Encoded protein: CASSSGLAEITGELFF.

This clonotype was recorded a few times. V usage is TRBV6-1 and J usage is TRBJ1-3, with a tentative D call TRBD1 (6 bases). The germline V gene has CDR1 MNHNS and CDR2 SASEGT. Trimming took off 7 bases at V and 2 bases at J, with 9 bases between the two ends. This CDR3 is built from 13 residues. CDR3 DNA sequence: TGTGCCAGCATAGCAGGGGCTGGAAACACCATATATTTT. As protein: CASIAGAGNTIYF.

This clonotype appeared a few times. The chain joins TRBV7-9 to TRBJ2-3; D ambiguous. Per germline, CDR1 SEHNR and CDR2 FQNEAQ (reference sequence). V lost 4 bases and J 3 bases, leaving 14 bases between the germline ends. The length of the CDR3 is 15 residues. The CDR3 sequence is CASSSPHPWTDTQYF. The CDR3 DNA reads TGTGCCAGCAGCTCCCCCCACCCGTGGACAGATACGCAGTATTTT. Looking up the rest from reference TRBV7-9 and TRBJ2-3 gives the full variable domain: DTGVSQNPRHKITKRGQNVTFRCDPISEHNRLYWYRQTLGQGPEFLTYFQNEAQLEKSRLLSDRFSAERPKGSFSTLEIQRTEQGDSAMYLCASSSPHPWTDTQYFGPGTRLTVL.

This clonotype showed up many times. CDR3 amino acids: CASSLPGHPEGEKLFF. The CDR3 nucleotides are TGTGCCAGCAGCTTGCCCGGACACCCTGAAGGCGAAAAACTGTTTTTT. The gene calls are TRBV5-4 and TRBJ1-4, with D perhaps matching TRBD1 (5 bases). With 1 base removed from V and 8 bases from J, the gap between germline ends came to 18 bases. The germline V gene has CDR1 SGHNT and CDR2 YYREEE (reference sequence). The CDR3 runs 16 residues.

This clonotype was counted between two and nine times. The chain employs TRBV6-1 and TRBJ2-3; D is possibly TRBD2 (5 bases). V lost 3 bases, J lost 0 bases, and 16 bases lay in between. Germline values: CDR1 MNHNS, CDR2 SASEGT. The CDR3 length is 17 residues. CDR3 nucleotides: TGTGCCAGCAGTGATCTAAGACTAACAACCAGCACAGATACGCAGTATTTT. This codes for CASSDLRLTTSTDTQYF.

This clonotype was seen at least ten times. The V gene is TRBV7-9, the J gene TRBJ2-1; D not resolved. Per germline, CDR1 SEHNR and CDR2 FQNEAQ (reference sequence). Deletions cut 1 base from V and 5 bases from J, with 9 bases between. The CDR3 is made up of 14 amino acids. The CDR3 protein is CASSLGLAHNEQFF. The CDR3 DNA follows: TGTGCCAGCAGCTTAGGCCTGGCCCACAATGAGCAGTTCTTC.

This clonotype was observed a few times. V and J are TRBV12-3 or TRBV12-4 and TRBJ1-5, with D perhaps matching TRBD1 (6 bases). Deletions cut 5 bases from V and 5 bases from J, with 10 bases between. The CDR3 contains 13 residues. The DNA for the CDR3 is TGTGCCAGCAGTGGGAACAGGGATCAGCCCCAGCATTTT. Its translation: CASSGNRDQPQHF.

This clonotype occurred a few times. The chain recombines TRBV7-2 with TRBJ1-6; the D gene is possibly TRBD1 (5 bases). The CDR3 sequence is 16 residues long. V was clipped by 5 bases and J by 6 bases, with 17 bases between them. Germline CDR1 is SGHTA and CDR2 is FQGNSA. Here the CDR3 reads CASSTPTGGGNSPLHF. CDR3 in DNA: TGTGCCAGCAGCACTCCCACAGGTGGTGGTAATTCACCCCTCCACTTT.